This passage covers 28 T cell receptor beta chains from one sample sequenced in a study of shared clonotypes between healthy human individuals. Clones were sequenced by immunoSEQ multiplex PCR, and TCRdb holds only the in-frame ones, with some missing. The sample has some 2,500,000 clones, 93% seen once. Sequencing was done on a sample of naive CD4+ T cells from PBMCs. Subset in this sample: CD45RA+ positively selected. Every receptor here comes from a man aged 18 to 35 in good health. Some clones in this sample may be carry-over from other donors' samples.

This chain joins TRBV7-2 and TRBJ2-3; perhaps TRBD2 as D (6 bases). The germline CDR1 and CDR2 sequences are SGHTA and FQGNSA. This CDR3 has 13 residues. Trimming stripped 2 bases from V and 8 bases from J, with 11 bases between. DNA for the CDR3: TGTGCCAGCAGCTTAACCCTAGCGAGTACGCAGTATTTT. Residues: CASSLTLASTQYF.

The chain recombines TRBV12-5 with TRBJ1-1; maybe TRBD1 (5 bases). This CDR3 has 13 amino acids. From germline, CDR1 is LGHNT and CDR2 FRNRAP. V was clipped by 10 bases and J by 1 base, with 13 bases between them. The chain's CDR3 is CATSLGGNTEAFF. DNA for the CDR3: TGTGCTACTTCCCTCGGGGGGAACACTGAAGCTTTCTTT.

This chain joins TRBV4-1 and TRBJ2-7, with 7 bases lining up with TRBD1. The CDR3 contains 14 residues. Unmatched junction bases numbered 6, after V lost 4 bases and J lost 3 bases. Germline CDR1 MGHRA, CDR2 YSYEKL. CDR3 bases: TGCGCCAGCAGCCCAGGACAGGAAGGCTACGAGCAGTACTTC. Protein product: CASSPGQEGYEQYF.

The V and J genes are TRBV28 and TRBJ2-1; tentatively, D is TRBD2 (5 bases). V shed 5 bases and J shed 8 bases, with 10 bases lying between them. The CDR3 is made up of 12 amino acids. Looked up from germline, CDR1 is MDHEN and CDR2 is SYDVKM. The CDR3 is CASSPRVYEQFF. In DNA, the CDR3 is TGTGCCAGCAGTCCGAGGGTTTATGAGCAGTTCTTC.

The chain recombines TRBV28 with TRBJ1-5; TRBD1 is a possible D gene (6 bases). The CDR3 consists of 14 residues. V gave up 6 bases and J gave up 7 bases, with 16 bases separating them. Germline CDR1 reads MDHEN; CDR2 reads SYDVKM. The chain's CDR3 is CASSRGTPAQPQHF. DNA of the CDR3: TGTGCCAGCAGCCGGGGGACACCAGCCCAGCCCCAGCATTTT.

V and J are TRBV5-4 and TRBJ2-7, with a possible D match to TRBD2 (7 bases). The CDR3 spans 15 residues. V lost 4 bases and J 1 base, leaving 15 bases between the germline ends. Germline CDR1 is SGHNT and CDR2 is YYREEE (reference sequence). CDR3: CASSNVGGDSYEQYF. The CDR3 bases are TGTGCCAGCAGCAATGTAGGGGGGGATTCCTACGAGCAGTACTTC.

A word on this clone: This specimen includes other DNA sequences encoding the same CDR3. The chain combines TRBV5-1 with TRBJ2-5; 7 nucleotides match TRBD1. This CDR3 comprises 15 residues. V lost 2 bases to trimming and J lost 4 bases; unmatched junction nucleotides: 8. Germline V gene data show CDR1 as SGHRS and CDR2 as YFSETQ. The CDR3 bases are TGCGCCAGCAGCTTCGGGACAGCCCTGGGAGAGACCCAGTACTTC. It encodes CASSFGTALGETQYF.

The chain is built from TRBV7-8 and TRBJ2-7; the match to TRBD1 covers 8 bases. The CDR3 runs to 15 residues. CDR1 and CDR2 from the germline V gene are SGHVS and FQNEAQ. J gave up 0 bases and V 5 bases, and 6 bases lay outside the gene matches. CDR3 nucleotides: TGTGCCAGCAGCCCCCGGGACAGGAGCTCCTACGAGCAGTACTTC. It encodes CASSPRDRSSYEQYF.

V usage is TRBV11-2 and J usage is TRBJ2-6, with D possibly TRBD2 on 5 matching bases. The CDR3 loop spans 18 amino acids. Germline V gene lookup returns CDR1 SGHAT and CDR2 FQNNGV. V gave up 7 bases and J gave up 0 bases, with 19 bases separating them. The CDR3, as DNA: TGTGCCAGCATCGAGGGTCTTTATCTATCCTCTGGGGCCAACGTCCTGACTTTC. Amino acid sequence: CASIEGLYLSSGANVLTF.

The chain links TRBV5-1 to TRBJ2-3; the D gene is possibly TRBD2 (6 bases). V lost 3 bases and J lost 0, with 11 bases in between. Germline CDR1 is SGHRS and CDR2 is YFSETQ. The CDR3 has 15 amino acids. CDR3 sequence: CASSWRETSTDTQYF. The DNA for the CDR3 is TGCGCCAGCAGCTGGAGGGAAACTAGCACAGATACGCAGTATTTT.

The V call is TRBV9, the J call TRBJ2-7, with 11 bases that match TRBD2. The CDR3 is 15 residues long. The V and J ends lost 0 bases and 2 bases, in that order; junction bases with no gene match: 1. From germline, CDR1 is SGDLS and CDR2 YYNGEE. Written as DNA, the CDR3 is TGTGCCAGCAGCGTAGGACTAGCGGGACCCTACGAGCAGTACTTC. Its translation: CASSVGLAGPYEQYF.

V gene TRBV11-3 combines with J gene TRBJ1-5; D not certain. The CDR3 is 16 residues long. Germline values: CDR1 SGHNT, CDR2 YENEEA. Between the trimmed V and J ends, which lost 5 bases and 1 base, there was a span of 15 bases. The DNA of the CDR3 is TGTGCCAGCAGCCCTAAAGCGCGTCGGAGCAATCAGCCCCAGCATTTT. Translation: CASSPKARRSNQPQHF.

The chain is built from TRBV7-9 and TRBJ1-1; D gene uncertain. The V gene lost 4 bases and the J gene lost 1 base, with 13 bases spanning the gap. Germline V CDR1 and CDR2: SEHNR, FQNEAQ (reference sequence). The CDR3 consists of 15 residues. As DNA, the CDR3 is TGTGCCAGCAGCTCTGGCGACGCAACGAACACTGAAGCTTTCTTT. Translated: CASSSGDATNTEAFF.

The chain recombines TRBV4-2 with TRBJ2-1, with TRBD2 matching 8 bases. The CDR3 is 15 amino acids. Germline CDR1 LGHNA, CDR2 YNFKEQ. Losses at the gene ends were 2 bases for V and 7 bases for J; bases not matched to a gene: 7. CDR3 DNA sequence: TGTGCCAGCAGCCAAACTAGCGGAGGTGAGAATGAGCAGTTCTTC. Translated, it gives CASSQTSGGENEQFF.

This chain joins TRBV6-6 and TRBJ2-1; no clear D. From germline, CDR1 is MNHNY and CDR2 SVGAGI (reference sequence). This CDR3 has 11 amino acids. Deletions cut 8 bases from V and 5 bases from J, with 7 bases between. In DNA form, the CDR3 reads TGTGCCAGCCTGGACGACAATGAGCAGTTCTTC. Its translation is CASLDDNEQFF.

The V call is TRBV7-9, the J call TRBJ2-4; TRBD2 is a possible D gene (5 bases). V was shortened by 2 bases and J by 0 bases, with 8 bases between the two germline ends. The CDR3 is made up of 15 amino acids. Germline loops: CDR1 SEHNR, CDR2 FQNEAQ (reference sequence). CDR3 sequence (DNA): TGTGCCAGCAGCTTAACCGGGATAGCCAAAAACATTCAGTACTTC. It codes for CASSLTGIAKNIQYF.

With regard to this clone: The same CDR3 also results from other DNA sequences found in this sample. For the CDR3, the DNA is TGTGCCTGGAGTGCAGGGGGGGATCAGCCCCAGCATTTT. As protein: CAWSAGGDQPQHF. This sequence joins TRBV30 and TRBJ1-5; 7 positions agree with TRBD1. Germline CDR1 GTSNPN, CDR2 SVGIG (reference sequence). The CDR3 runs to 13 residues. V shed 1 base and J 5 bases; nucleotides not matched to a gene: 2.

V usage is TRBV5-1 and J usage is TRBJ1-1, with TRBD1 as a possible D gene (6 bases). Germline V lookup: CDR1 SGHRS, CDR2 YFSETQ. The length of the CDR3 is 16 residues. Deletions cut 4 bases from V and 1 base from J, with 17 bases between. DNA of the CDR3: TGCGCCAGCAGCCAAAAAAGCCTGACAGGGAACACTGAAGCTTTCTTT. Translating it yields CASSQKSLTGNTEAFF.

The V call is TRBV19, the J call TRBJ1-4, with a tentative D call TRBD1 (5 bases). V was cut by 10 bases and J by 7 bases, with 16 bases left in between. The germline gives CDR1 LNHDA, CDR2 SQIVND (reference sequence). This CDR3 region has 13 residues. CDR3 loop: CATSGGALEKLFF. CDR3 DNA: TGTGCCACTAGCGGAGGGGCGCTTGAAAAACTGTTTTTT.

The DNA for the CDR3 is TGCGCCAGCAGTTCGACTAGCGTTAATACGCAGTATTTT. Translation gives CASSSTSVNTQYF. This chain links TRBV5-1 with TRBJ2-3; 8 bases fit TRBD2. V gave up 5 bases and J gave up 7 bases; unmatched junction bases: 6. This CDR3 has 13 amino acids. Per germline, CDR1 SGHRS and CDR2 YFSETQ.

A word on this clone: No DNA is shown, since the ends of the CDR3 on it are uncertain; the CDR3 is the one TCRdb lists. The rearrangement links TRBV21-1 to TRBJ1-5. TRBV21-1 represents a pseudogene. 16 amino acids form the CDR3, both terminal residues included. The CDR3 loop reads CASIVGIGASNQPQHF.

A note on this clone: This CDR3 is also generated by other DNA sequences in the sample. This chain joins TRBV7-3 and TRBJ2-7, with 12 bases fitting TRBD2. The V gene end was trimmed by 6 bases and the J gene end by 4 bases; junction bases not matched to a gene: 4. Per germline, CDR1 SGHTA and CDR2 FQGTGA. This CDR3 has 14 residues. The DNA of the CDR3 is TGTGCCAGCAGTCTAGCGGGAGGGCCTTACGAGCAGTACTTC. Its translation: CASSLAGGPYEQYF.

This chain joins TRBV15 and TRBJ1-4; D is possibly TRBD1 (5 bases). V gave up 5 bases and J gave up 7 bases, with 11 bases separating them. CDR1 is LNHNV, CDR2 YYDKDF, per germline (reference sequence). The CDR3 runs 13 residues. CDR3 protein: CATSGGQGEKLFF. The CDR3 region has the DNA TGTGCCACCAGCGGCGGGCAGGGTGAAAAACTGTTTTTT.

In regard to this clone: Other DNA sequences within the sample encode an identical CDR3. The CDR3 sequence: CASSSLGATNEKLFF. The CDR3 coding sequence is TGTGCCAGCAGCAGTTTAGGGGCAACTAATGAAAAACTGTTTTTT. The gene calls are TRBV28 and TRBJ1-4; D is perhaps TRBD1 (5 bases). V lost 6 bases to trimming and J lost 0 bases, with 11 bases between them. The CDR3 extends over 15 amino acids. CDR1 is MDHEN, CDR2 SYDVKM, per germline.

V gene TRBV5-4 combines with J gene TRBJ2-7; D not certain. The CDR3 covers 14 residues. The germline gives CDR1 SGHNT, CDR2 YYREEE (reference sequence). The V end lost 1 base, the J end lost 2 bases, and 10 bases lay between the germline ends. The CDR3 sequence: CASSLRPGPYEQYF. The CDR3 region has the DNA TGTGCCAGCAGCTTGCGCCCGGGTCCCTACGAGCAGTACTTC.

This clone was recorded a few times. This sequence joins TRBV28 and TRBJ1-4; 8 bases fit TRBD1. The length of the CDR3 is 16 residues. CDR1 is MDHEN, CDR2 SYDVKM, per germline. J gave up 2 bases and V 4 bases, and 6 bases lay outside the gene matches. The CDR3 nucleotides are TGTGCCAGCAGTTCGCGGACAGGGTGGACTAATGAAAAACTGTTTTTT. Its translation is CASSSRTGWTNEKLFF.

As for this clone: In the same sample, other DNA sequences code for this CDR3. The chain joins TRBV9 to TRBJ2-2, with TRBD2 matching over 12 bases. Germline CDR1 reads SGDLS; CDR2 reads YYNGEE. V gave up 2 bases and J gave up 4 bases; unmatched junction bases: 3. CDR3 length: 16 amino acids. The CDR3 region has the DNA TGTGCCAGCAGCGTGTCTAGCGGGAGGGCCACCGGGGAGCTGTTTTTT. Its protein is CASSVSSGRATGELFF. Full variable domain (rest looked up from reference TRBV9 and TRBJ2-2): DSGVTQTPKHLITATGQRVTLRCSPRSGDLSVYWYQQSLDQGLQFLIQYYNGEERAKGNILERFSAQQFPDLHSELNLSSLELGDSALYFCASSVSSGRATGELFFGEGSRLTVL.

The chain carries TRBV2 and TRBJ1-2, with D perhaps TRBD1 (5 bases). CDR1 SNHLY and CDR2 FYNNEI come from the germline V gene. The CDR3 extends over 13 amino acids. Trimming pared 10 bases from V and 3 bases from J, leaving 15 bases between. Here the CDR3 reads CATKVRDDYGYTF. The CDR3 nucleotides read TGTGCCACCAAGGTCAGGGATGACTATGGCTACACCTTC.